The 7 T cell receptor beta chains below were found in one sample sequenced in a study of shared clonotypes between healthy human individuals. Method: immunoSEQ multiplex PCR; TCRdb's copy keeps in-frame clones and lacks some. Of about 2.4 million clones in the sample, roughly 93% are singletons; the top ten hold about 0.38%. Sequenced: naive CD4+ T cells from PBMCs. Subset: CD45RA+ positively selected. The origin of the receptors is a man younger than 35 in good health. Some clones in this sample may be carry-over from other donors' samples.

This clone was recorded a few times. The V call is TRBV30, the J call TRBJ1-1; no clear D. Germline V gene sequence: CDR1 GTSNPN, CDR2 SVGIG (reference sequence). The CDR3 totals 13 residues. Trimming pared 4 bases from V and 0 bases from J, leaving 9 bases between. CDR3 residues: CAWNVQMNTEAFF. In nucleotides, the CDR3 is TGTGCCTGGAATGTACAGATGAACACTGAAGCTTTCTTT.

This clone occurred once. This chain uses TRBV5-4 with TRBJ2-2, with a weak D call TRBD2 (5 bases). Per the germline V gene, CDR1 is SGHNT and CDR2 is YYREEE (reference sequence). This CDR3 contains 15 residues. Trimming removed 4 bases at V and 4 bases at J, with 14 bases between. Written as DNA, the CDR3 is TGTGCCAGCAGCCGAGGAGGCCTAAGCACCGGGGAGCTGTTTTTT. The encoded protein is CASSRGGLSTGELFF.

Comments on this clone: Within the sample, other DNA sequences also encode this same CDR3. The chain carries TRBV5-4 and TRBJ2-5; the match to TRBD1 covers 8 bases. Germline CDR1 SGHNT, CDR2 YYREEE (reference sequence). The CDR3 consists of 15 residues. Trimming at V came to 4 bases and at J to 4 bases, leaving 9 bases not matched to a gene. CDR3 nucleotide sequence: TGTGCCAGCAGCCTAGGACAGGGAGGAGCAGAGACCCAGTACTTC. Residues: CASSLGQGGAETQYF.

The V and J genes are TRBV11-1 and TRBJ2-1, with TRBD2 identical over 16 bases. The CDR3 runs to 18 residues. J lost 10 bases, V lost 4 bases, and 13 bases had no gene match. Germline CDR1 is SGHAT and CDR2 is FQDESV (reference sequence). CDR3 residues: CASSSGTSGRALLREQFF. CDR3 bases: TGTGCCAGCAGCTCCGGGACTAGCGGGAGGGCCCTACTGCGGGAGCAGTTCTTC. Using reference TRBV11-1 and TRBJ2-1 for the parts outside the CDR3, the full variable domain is EAEVAQSPRYKITEKSQAVAFWCDPISGHATLYWYRQILGQGPELLVQFQDESVVDDSQLPKDRFSAERLKGVDSTLKIQPAELGDSAMYLCASSSGTSGRALLREQFFGPGTRLTVL.

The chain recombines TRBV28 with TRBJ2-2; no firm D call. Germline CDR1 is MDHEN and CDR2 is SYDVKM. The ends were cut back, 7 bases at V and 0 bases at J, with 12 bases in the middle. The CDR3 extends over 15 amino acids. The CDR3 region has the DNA TGTGCCAGCACCTTGGGAAGGTCGAACACCGGGGAGCTGTTTTTT. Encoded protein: CASTLGRSNTGELFF.

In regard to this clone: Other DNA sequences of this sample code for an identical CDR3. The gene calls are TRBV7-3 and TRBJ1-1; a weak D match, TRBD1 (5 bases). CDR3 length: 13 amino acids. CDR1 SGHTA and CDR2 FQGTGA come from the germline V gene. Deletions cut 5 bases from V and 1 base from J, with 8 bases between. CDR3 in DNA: TGTGCCAGCAGCCCTCAGGGGAACACTGAAGCTTTCTTT. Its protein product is CASSPQGNTEAFF.

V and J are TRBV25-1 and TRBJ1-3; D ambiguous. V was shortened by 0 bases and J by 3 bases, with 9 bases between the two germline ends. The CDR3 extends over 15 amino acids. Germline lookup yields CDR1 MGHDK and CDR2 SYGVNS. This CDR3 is CASSEYRPGGNTIYF. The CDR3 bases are TGTGCCAGCAGTGAATACCGACCCGGTGGAAACACCATATATTTT.